This T cell receptor beta chain emerged from a study of T-cell reconstitution after alpha-beta-depleted transplantation in children (dated by TCRdb to about 2016). With regard to the full study: The study quantitatively tracked T-cell immune reconstitution after TCRalphabeta/CD19-depleted allogeneic hematopoietic cell transplantation in children using TCR repertoire profiling.

At the junction V is shortened by 3 bases and J by 4 bases; bases outside the gene matches: 9. The germline V gene (reference sequence) supplies CDR1 LGHDT and CDR2 YNNKEL. The CDR3, from cysteine to phenylalanine, totals 17 residues. Only the CDR3 DNA stays, 51 bases, in frame from base 1. Paper-wide results and their limitations: Hyperexpanded clone frequencies declined over subsequent months; after one year, T-cell counts and TCRbeta diversity were mostly attributed to newly produced T cells. The apparently early recovery of alphabetaT-cell counts about two months after transplant reportedly depended on only several hundred rapidly expanded clones that came from non-depleted graft cells. In some patients, the high TCRbeta diversity seen at day 60 was put down to recipient T cells and intrathymic progenitors that had survived conditioning.

Per the publication, the treatment or condition label means: allogeneic hematopoietic cell transplantation with graft depleted of TCRalphabeta T cells and CD19 B cells. The transplant recipients were children given TCRalphabeta/CD19-depleted allogeneic hematopoietic cell grafts. Regarding this clonotype: Which antigen it targets is not known. A much more abundant neighbour one base away suggests this may be a read error.

Library method: PCR. TCRdb names Illumina HiSeq 2500 as the instrument used. Molecular barcoding was employed in the preparation of TCR libraries, with unique molecular identifiers being used to normalize TCRbeta repertoire quantification. The raw public data were reprocessed by TCRdb itself: fastp quality trimming at Q25, MiXCR clonotype calling, in-frame beta chains only. For every CDR3 protein sequence, its rows merge into one entry that carries the most common genes and DNA. The sample table lists about 190,000 distinct CDR3 sequences, around 10% of them with a count of one. The ten largest account for 13% of the sample.

This chain joins TRBV3-1 to TRBJ1-2, with 12 central nucleotides matching TRBD1. This sequence was found in a boy between 2 and 10 years old with acute myeloid leukemia, due to receive a stem cell transplant. The sequences come from PBMCs, collected before TCRalphabeta/CD19-depleted stem cell transplant. The DNA sequence is as follows: TGTGCCAGCAGCCATTCCGGGACAGGGGGCTCTCTCTATGGCTACACCTTC. Its translation reads: CASSHSGTGGSLYGYTF.